The next 27 T cell receptor beta chains were all read from a single sample in a study of blood T cell repertoires in COVID-19. Profiling relied on immunoSEQ multiplex PCR, and the TCRdb table lists in-frame clones only, not all of them. The sample has about 150,000 clones, approximately 92% seen once. The sample comprised peripheral blood. These receptor sequences come from a young man with COVID-19, enrolled during active disease.

This chain uses TRBV2 with TRBJ1-1, with D tentatively TRBD1 (5 bases). In germline, CDR1 is SNHLY, CDR2 FYNNEI. The germline V and J ends were trimmed by 4 bases and 10 bases, with 16 bases remaining between them. This CDR3 region has 13 residues. This CDR3 reads CASSATGNPRAFF. DNA of the CDR3: TGTGCCAGCAGTGCCACAGGAAACCCACGAGCTTTCTTT.

The chain couples TRBV7-6 to TRBJ1-1, with TRBD1 identical over 9 bases. The length of the CDR3 is 14 residues. Germline V gene data show CDR1 as SGHVS and CDR2 as FNYEAQ. V gave up 3 bases and J gave up 1 base; unmatched junction bases: 0. This chain's CDR3 is CASSLGQGNTEAFF. The CDR3 nucleotides read TGTGCCAGCAGCTTGGGACAGGGGAACACTGAAGCTTTCTTT.

The CDR3 DNA sequence: TGTGCCAGCAGTGAGCGGACAGGGGAAGAGAACACTGAAGCTTTCTTT. Amino acids: CASSERTGEENTEAFF. This chain links TRBV6-4 with TRBJ1-1, with 9 bases lining up with TRBD1. The V segment lost 3 bases and the J segment 1 base; nucleotides outside the gene matches: 6. This CDR3 has 16 residues. Germline-derived CDR1 and CDR2 are MRHNA and SNTAGT.

The rearrangement uses TRBV2 and TRBJ1-5; 8 nucleotides match TRBD1. Looked up from germline, CDR1 is SNHLY and CDR2 is FYNNEI. V lost 7 bases to trimming and J lost 0 bases; unmatched junction nucleotides: 5. The CDR3 extends over 15 amino acids. The chain's CDR3 is CASTTDRASNQPQHF. The CDR3 DNA sequence: TGTGCCAGCACTACGGACAGGGCTAGCAATCAGCCCCAGCATTTT. Full variable domain (missing parts from reference TRBV2 and TRBJ1-5): EPEVTQTPSHQVTQMGQEVILRCVPISNHLYFYWYRQILGQKVEFLVSFYNNEISEKSEIFDDQFSVERPDGSNFTLKIRSTKLEDSAMYFCASTTDRASNQPQHFGDGTRLSIL.

The chain uses TRBV27 and TRBJ2-2; tentatively, D is TRBD2 (7 bases). Per the germline V gene, CDR1 is MNHEY and CDR2 is SMNVEV (reference sequence). The CDR3 has 14 residues. V was cut by 5 bases and J by 7 bases, with 14 bases left in between. The DNA of the CDR3 is TGTGCCAGCAGTATAACAGGGAGGGTCGGGGAGCTGTTTTTT. It encodes CASSITGRVGELFF.

Concerning this clone itself: Other DNA sequences in the sample encode the same CDR3. The chain links TRBV4-3 to TRBJ2-1; D remains unclear. Trimming pared 0 bases from V and 0 bases from J, leaving 6 bases between. The CDR3 is 15 residues long. Germline CDR1 LGHNA, CDR2 YSLEER. DNA for the CDR3: TGCGCCAGCAGCCAAGATCCGAGCTCCTACAATGAGCAGTTCTTC. Translating it yields CASSQDPSSYNEQFF.

J is TRBJ2-1 and V is TRBV30, with 10 positions matching TRBD1. Unmatched junction bases numbered 6, after V lost 4 bases and J lost 6 bases. From germline, CDR1 is GTSNPN and CDR2 SVGIG (reference sequence). This CDR3 is built from 14 residues. The CDR3 sequence: CAWIFRTGGNEQFF. The CDR3 coding sequence is TGTGCCTGGATTTTCCGGACAGGGGGCAATGAGCAGTTCTTC. The variable domain in full, with the rest retrieved from reference TRBV30 and TRBJ2-1, is SQTIHQWPATLVQPVGSPLSLECTVEGTSNPNLYWYRQAAGRGLQLLFYSVGIGQISSEVPQNLSASRPQDRQFILSSKKLLLSDSGFYLCAWIFRTGGNEQFFGPGTRLTVL.

The chain links TRBV7-9 to TRBJ1-1; D unclear. This CDR3 contains 11 residues. CDR1 and CDR2 (germline): SEHNR, FQNEAQ (reference sequence). The V end was cut by 2 bases, the J end by 8 bases, with 6 bases between. CDR3 nucleotide sequence: TGTGCCAGCAGCTTAACGGGGGAAGCTTTCTTT. Translating gives CASSLTGEAFF. Full variable domain (rest looked up from reference TRBV7-9 and TRBJ1-1): DTGVSQNPRHKITKRGQNVTFRCDPISEHNRLYWYRQTLGQGPEFLTYFQNEAQLEKSRLLSDRFSAERPKGSFSTLEIQRTEQGDSAMYLCASSLTGEAFFGQGTRLTVV.

The count of this clone is one. V and J are TRBV18 and TRBJ2-2; D uncertain. With 3 bases removed from V and 4 bases from J, the gap between germline ends came to 12 bases. CDR1 is KGHSH and CDR2 is LQKENI in the germline V gene. This CDR3 is 15 amino acids long. The CDR3 loop is CASSPLGSPTGELFF. CDR3 DNA: TGTGCCAGCTCACCCCTCGGGTCACCCACCGGGGAGCTGTTTTTT.

The chain carries TRBV4-1 and TRBJ2-5; D unclear. CDR1 and CDR2 (germline): MGHRA, YSYEKL. The CDR3 has 14 residues. V lost 3 bases, J lost 2 bases, and 10 bases lay in between. In DNA, the CDR3 is TGCGCCAGCAGCCATTTCGGGTTTCAAGAGACCCAGTACTTC. Its protein is CASSHFGFQETQYF.

The chain links TRBV5-6 to TRBJ1-2, with 10 bases lining up with TRBD1. Germline CDR1 and CDR2: SGHDT and YYEEEE. Trimming at V came to 4 bases and at J to 5 bases, leaving 8 bases not matched to a gene. The CDR3 covers 15 residues. CDR3 DNA sequence: TGTGCCAGCAGCCTGGACAGGGGGTCCTCGTATGGCTACACCTTC. Translated: CASSLDRGSSYGYTF.

This clone came up a few times. The chain is built from TRBV30 and TRBJ1-4, with TRBD1 matching 10 bases. The trim removed 0 bases at V and 2 bases at J, leaving 6 bases unmatched. Per the germline V gene, CDR1 is GTSNPN and CDR2 is SVGIG (reference sequence). There are 17 residues in the CDR3. CDR3 DNA: TGTGCCTGGAGTGTAGACAGGGGGCTTTGGACTAATGAAAAACTGTTTTTT. Translation: CAWSVDRGLWTNEKLFF.

This sequence joins TRBV7-9 and TRBJ2-7; D is perhaps TRBD1 (5 bases). The CDR3 totals 15 residues. V shed 0 bases and J shed 1 base, with 10 bases lying between them. CDR1 and CDR2 from the germline V gene are SEHNR and FQNEAQ (reference sequence). The CDR3 DNA is TGTGCCAGCAGCTTAGCACAGGCCGGTTCCTACGAGCAGTACTTC. Protein sequence: CASSLAQAGSYEQYF.

The gene calls are TRBV9 and TRBJ2-7; 13 positions agree with TRBD2. The V segment lost 5 bases and the J segment 5 bases; nucleotides outside the gene matches: 4. CDR1 SGDLS and CDR2 YYNGEE come from the germline V gene. This CDR3 is 14 amino acids long. The CDR3 DNA sequence: TGTGCCAGCAGAAAAGGACTAGCGGGAGACGAGCAGTACTTC. It encodes CASRKGLAGDEQYF.

The chain carries TRBV14 and TRBJ1-2, with no clear D. V lost 0 bases to trimming and J lost 2 bases, with 4 bases between them. The CDR3 contains 13 residues. Germline-derived CDR1 and CDR2 are SGHDN and FVKESK. CDR3 sequence: CASSQDGNYGYTF. CDR3 DNA sequence: TGTGCCAGCAGCCAAGACGGGAACTATGGCTACACCTTC.

The chain links TRBV5-4 to TRBJ2-7; TRBD1 agrees at 8 bases. This CDR3 spans 14 amino acids. With V trimmed by 4 bases and J by 3 bases, 6 bases remained unmatched. The germline gives CDR1 SGHNT, CDR2 YYREEE (reference sequence). The CDR3, as DNA: TGTGCCAGCAGCGCCTGGACAGGGAGCTACGAGCAGTACTTC. This encodes CASSAWTGSYEQYF.

V gene TRBV7-9 combines with J gene TRBJ2-2; 9 nucleotides agree with TRBD1. Losses at the gene ends were 5 bases for V and 5 bases for J; bases not matched to a gene: 9. CDR1 and CDR2 from the germline V gene are SEHNR and FQNEAQ (reference sequence). There are 16 residues in the CDR3. As DNA, the CDR3 is TGTGCCAGCAGCCCAACCGGGACAGGGCGAACCGGGGAGCTGTTTTTT. It is translated as CASSPTGTGRTGELFF.

The chain has TRBV11-2 and TRBJ1-2; the match to TRBD1 covers 8 bases. Germline CDR1 reads SGHAT; CDR2 reads FQNNGV. The V gene end was trimmed by 2 bases and the J gene end by 4 bases; junction bases not matched to a gene: 6. The CDR3 has 15 residues. The CDR3 region has the DNA TGTGCCAGCAGCTTAAGTCCAGGGGGCGGCTATGGCTACACCTTC. Translation gives CASSLSPGGGYGYTF.

Worth noting for this clone: Additional DNA sequences in this sample encode the identical CDR3. The chain carries TRBV28 and TRBJ2-3; D gene unclear. Deletions cut 3 bases from V and 4 bases from J, with 5 bases between. From germline, CDR1 is MDHEN and CDR2 SYDVKM. This CDR3 is 12 amino acids long. CDR3 region: CASSFLADTQYF. CDR3 in DNA: TGTGCCAGCAGTTTTCTTGCAGATACGCAGTATTTT.

This chain connects TRBV7-2 to TRBJ2-3; possible D gene TRBD2, 6 bases. The V end was cut by 5 bases, the J end by 2 bases, with 11 bases between. The CDR3 consists of 14 residues. CDR1 SGHTA and CDR2 FQGNSA come from the germline V gene. The CDR3: CASSLGLPTDTQYF. CDR3 nucleotides: TGTGCCAGCAGCCTGGGACTGCCCACAGATACGCAGTATTTT.

The gene calls are TRBV5-1 and TRBJ2-1, with 16 bases matching TRBD2. CDR1 and CDR2 (germline): SGHRS, YFSETQ. There are 16 residues in the CDR3. Trimming removed 4 bases from V and 8 bases from J; junction bases left unmatched: 6. CDR3 nucleotides: TGCGCCAGCAGCACCGGGACTAGCGGGAGGGTGGATGAGCAGTTCTTC. Translation: CASSTGTSGRVDEQFF.

V gene TRBV29-1 combines with J gene TRBJ2-1; D gene ambiguous. The ends were cut back, 5 bases at V and 0 bases at J, with 11 bases in the middle. From germline, CDR1 is SQVTM and CDR2 ANQGSEA. The CDR3 is 14 amino acids. The CDR3 spells CSVPAASSYNEQFF. CDR3 sequence (DNA): TGCAGCGTTCCGGCGGCGAGCTCCTACAATGAGCAGTTCTTC.

This chain uses TRBV28 with TRBJ1-5, with D possibly matching TRBD1 (6 bases). The CDR3 is made up of 13 amino acids. V lost 8 bases and J lost 6, with 14 bases in between. Looked up from germline, CDR1 is MDHEN and CDR2 is SYDVKM. The CDR3 bases are TGTGCCAGCTCTCCGGGGGGCCGTCAGCCCCAGCATTTT. It codes for CASSPGGRQPQHF.

V and J are TRBV7-8 and TRBJ2-7; D is undetermined. The CDR3 contains 13 residues. Trimming shortened V by 1 base and J by 3 bases, and 7 bases separated the two germline ends. In germline, CDR1 is SGHVS, CDR2 FQNEAQ. In DNA, the CDR3 is TGTGCCAGCAGCTTAGGGCTCCTCTACGAGCAGTACTTC. Translating gives CASSLGLLYEQYF.

The sample holds one count of this clone. The chain combines TRBV15 with TRBJ2-7; D is possibly TRBD1 (5 bases). The V end was cut by 1 base, the J end by 4 bases, with 11 bases between. This CDR3 spans 14 amino acids. Germline values: CDR1 LNHNV, CDR2 YYDKDF (reference sequence). As DNA, the CDR3 is TGTGCCACCAGCAGAGGGGGCAAGTTTTACGAGCAGTACTTC. The encoded protein is CATSRGGKFYEQYF.

This sequence joins TRBV28 and TRBJ2-7, with D uncertain. Trimming left V 2 bases short and J 1 base short, with 12 bases between. Germline assignment: CDR1 MDHEN and CDR2 SYDVKM. The CDR3 extends over 15 amino acids. CDR3 coding DNA: TGTGCCAGCAGTTTAGTTGGAGTCCGGTCCTACGAGCAGTACTTC. Translated: CASSLVGVRSYEQYF.

The chain combines TRBV15 with TRBJ2-2, with 7 bases matching TRBD2. Germline loops: CDR1 LNHNV, CDR2 YYDKDF (reference sequence). The CDR3 consists of 16 residues. The ends lost 3 bases at V and 0 bases at J; junction bases unmatched: 4. Here the CDR3 DNA reads TGTGCCACCAGCAGTTTAGCGGGTACGAACACCGGGGAGCTGTTTTTT. Protein sequence: CATSSLAGTNTGELFF. Variable domain in full (rest from reference TRBV15 and TRBJ2-2): DAMVIQNPRYQVTQFGKPVTLSCSQTLNHNVMYWYQQKSSQAPKLLFHYYDKDFNNEADTPDNFQSRRPNTSFCFLDIRSPGLGDTAMYLCATSSLAGTNTGELFFGEGSRLTVL.